This TCR beta chain emerged from a study of blood T cell repertoires in COVID-19. About the research overall: The study drew acute and convalescent COVID-19 samples from the United States, Italy and Spain.

V gave up 4 bases and J gave up 5 bases, with 15 bases separating them. The CDR3 is made up of 14 amino acids. Per the germline V gene, CDR1 is SGHRS and CDR2 is YFSETQ. Sequencing used immunoSEQ multiplex PCR; TCRdb keeps in-frame clones, though not all of them. Here the sample spans approximately 300,000 clones, 90% being singletons. Self-reported history from a screening survey and questionnaire set each donor's cohort. Shortly before study entry, within 2 weeks, exposed participants had met a COVID-19 case. The rearrangement links TRBV5-1 to TRBJ1-2; D not resolved. Sequenced sample: PBMCs or T cells enriched from blood (not recorded which). This receptor was taken from a woman aged 25-40 years who had been exposed to COVID-19. CDR3 region: CASSVTGNEYGYTF. CDR3 DNA sequence: TGCGCCAGCAGCGTGACCGGGAACGAATATGGCTACACCTTC.